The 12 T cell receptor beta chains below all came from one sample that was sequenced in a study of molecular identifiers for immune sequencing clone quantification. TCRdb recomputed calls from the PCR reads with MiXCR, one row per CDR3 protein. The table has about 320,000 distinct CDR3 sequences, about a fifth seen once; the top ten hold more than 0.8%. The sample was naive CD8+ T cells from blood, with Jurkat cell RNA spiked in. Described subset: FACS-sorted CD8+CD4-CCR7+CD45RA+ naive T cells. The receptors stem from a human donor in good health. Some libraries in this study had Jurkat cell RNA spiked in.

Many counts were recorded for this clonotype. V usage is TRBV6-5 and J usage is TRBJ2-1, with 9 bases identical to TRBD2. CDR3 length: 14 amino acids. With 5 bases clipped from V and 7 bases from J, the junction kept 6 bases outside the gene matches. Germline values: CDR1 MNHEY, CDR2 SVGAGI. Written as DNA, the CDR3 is TGTGCCAGCAGTCATGGCGGGGGGGCAAATGAGCAGTTCTTC. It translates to CASSHGGGANEQFF.

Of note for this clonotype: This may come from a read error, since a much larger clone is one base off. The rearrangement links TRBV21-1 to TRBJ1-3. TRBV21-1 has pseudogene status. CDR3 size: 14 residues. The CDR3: CASSKECSGSTIYF. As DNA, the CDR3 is TGTGCCAGCAGCAAAGAATGCTCTGGAAGCACCATATATTTT.

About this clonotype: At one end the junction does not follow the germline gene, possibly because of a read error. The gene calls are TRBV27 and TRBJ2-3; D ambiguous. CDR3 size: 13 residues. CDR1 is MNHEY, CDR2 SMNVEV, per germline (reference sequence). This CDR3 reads CASSLLASDTLYF. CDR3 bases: TGTGCCAGCAGTTTATTGGCCTCAGATACGCTGTATTTT.

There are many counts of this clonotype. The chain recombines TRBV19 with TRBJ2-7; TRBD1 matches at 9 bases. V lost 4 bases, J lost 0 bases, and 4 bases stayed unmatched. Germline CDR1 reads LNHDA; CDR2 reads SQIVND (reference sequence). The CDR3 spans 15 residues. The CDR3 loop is CASSTGQGLSYEQYF. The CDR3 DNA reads TGTGCCAGTAGTACGGGACAGGGACTCTCCTACGAGCAGTACTTC.

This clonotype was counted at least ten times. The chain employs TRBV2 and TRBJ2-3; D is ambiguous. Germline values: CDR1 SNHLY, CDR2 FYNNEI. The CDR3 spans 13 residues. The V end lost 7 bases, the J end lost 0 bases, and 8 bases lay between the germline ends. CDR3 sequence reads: CASMGWSTDTQYF. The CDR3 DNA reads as TGTGCCAGCATGGGCTGGAGCACAGATACGCAGTATTTT.

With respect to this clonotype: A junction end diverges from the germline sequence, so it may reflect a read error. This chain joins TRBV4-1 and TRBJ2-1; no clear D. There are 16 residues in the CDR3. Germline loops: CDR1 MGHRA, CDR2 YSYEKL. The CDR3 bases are TGCGCCAGCAGCCACCTTGACTGGAGCTCCTACAATGAGCTGTTCTTC. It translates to CASSHLDWSSYNELFF.

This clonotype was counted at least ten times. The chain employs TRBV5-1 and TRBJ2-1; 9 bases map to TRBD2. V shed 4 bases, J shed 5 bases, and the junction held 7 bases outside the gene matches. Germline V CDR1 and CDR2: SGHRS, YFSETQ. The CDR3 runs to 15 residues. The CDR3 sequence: CASSERGVSNNEQFF. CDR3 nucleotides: TGCGCCAGCAGCGAGCGGGGGGTATCCAACAATGAGCAGTTCTTC.

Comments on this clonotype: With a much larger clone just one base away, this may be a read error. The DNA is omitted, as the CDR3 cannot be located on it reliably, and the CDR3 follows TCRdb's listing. The chain's CDR3 is CASSWGQGSYERYF. The rearrangement joins TRBV7-6 to TRBJ2-7; TRBD1 reflects the table's D call only, with no check against the DNA. Germline V gene lookup returns CDR1 SGHVS and CDR2 FNYEAQ. The CDR3 is made up of 14 amino acids, end residues included.

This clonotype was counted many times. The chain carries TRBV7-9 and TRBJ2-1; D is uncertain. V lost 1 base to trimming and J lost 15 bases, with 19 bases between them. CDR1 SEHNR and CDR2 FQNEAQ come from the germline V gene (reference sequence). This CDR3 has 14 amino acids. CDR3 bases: TGTGCCAGCAGCTTAGGATATAAGGGCGCTGGTCCGTTCTTC. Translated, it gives CASSLGYKGAGPFF.

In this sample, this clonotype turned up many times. CDR3 region: CASSHLTQGGEQFF. The CDR3 nucleotides are TGTGCCAGCAGCCATCTCACGCAAGGGGGTGAGCAGTTCTTC. The chain combines TRBV3-1 with TRBJ2-1, with D perhaps matching TRBD1 (6 bases). CDR3 length: 14 amino acids. Germline values: CDR1 LGHDT, CDR2 YNNKEL (reference sequence). Between the trimmed V and J ends, which lost 3 bases and 9 bases, there was a span of 15 bases.

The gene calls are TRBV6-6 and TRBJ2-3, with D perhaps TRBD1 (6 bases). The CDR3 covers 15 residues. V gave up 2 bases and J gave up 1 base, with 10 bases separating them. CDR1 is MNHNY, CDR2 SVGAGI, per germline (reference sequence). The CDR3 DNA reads TGTGCCAGCAGTTACATAAGACAGGGCACAGATACGCAGTATTTT. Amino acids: CASSYIRQGTDTQYF.

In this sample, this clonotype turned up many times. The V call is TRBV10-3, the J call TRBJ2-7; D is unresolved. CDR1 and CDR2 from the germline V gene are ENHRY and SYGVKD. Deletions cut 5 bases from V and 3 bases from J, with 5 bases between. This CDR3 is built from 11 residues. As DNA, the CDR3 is TGTGCCATCAGTACCGGCTACGAGCAGTACTTC. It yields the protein CAISTGYEQYF.